This TCR beta chain was captured by sequencing in a study of T cell responses to AZD1222 COVID-19 vaccine. The data were produced by immunoSEQ multiplex PCR, yet TCRdb's version contains in-frame clones alone and is incomplete. The sample comprises 100,000 to 150,000 clones, approximately 90% of which are singletons, and about 7% rests with the top ten. This TCR was recovered from an adult in good health. The input for sequencing was peripheral blood, taken on day 0 of AZD1222 vaccination.

The CDR3 protein is CASSPGDPTDTQYF. As DNA, the CDR3 is TGTGCCAGCAGCCCCGGGGATCCCACAGATACGCAGTATTTT. The rearrangement joins TRBV7-9 to TRBJ2-3, with a weak D call TRBD2 (5 bases). In germline, CDR1 is SEHNR, CDR2 FQNEAQ (reference sequence). With 5 bases removed from V and 2 bases from J, the gap between germline ends came to 11 bases. This CDR3 has 14 amino acids.